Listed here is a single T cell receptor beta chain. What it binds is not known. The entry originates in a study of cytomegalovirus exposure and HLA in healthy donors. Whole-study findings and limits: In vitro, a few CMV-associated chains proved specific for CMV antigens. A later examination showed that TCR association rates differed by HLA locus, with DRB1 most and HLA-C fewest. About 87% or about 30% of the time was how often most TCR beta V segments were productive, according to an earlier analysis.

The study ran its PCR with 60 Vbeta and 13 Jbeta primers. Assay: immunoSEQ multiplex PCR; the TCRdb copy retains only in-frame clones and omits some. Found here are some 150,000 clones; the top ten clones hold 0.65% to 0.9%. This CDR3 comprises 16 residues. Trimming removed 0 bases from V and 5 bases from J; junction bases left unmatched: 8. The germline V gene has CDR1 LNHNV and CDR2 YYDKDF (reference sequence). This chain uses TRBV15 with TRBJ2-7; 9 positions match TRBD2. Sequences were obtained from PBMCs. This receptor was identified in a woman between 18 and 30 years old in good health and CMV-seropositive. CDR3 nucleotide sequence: TGTGCCACCAGCAGAGATGCGCGGGAGGGCAGAAACGAGCAGTACTTC. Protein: CATSRDAREGRNEQYF. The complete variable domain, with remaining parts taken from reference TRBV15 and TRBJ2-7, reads DAMVIQNPRYQVTQFGKPVTLSCSQTLNHNVMYWYQQKSSQAPKLLFHYYDKDFNNEADTPDNFQSRRPNTSFCFLDIRSPGLGDTAMYLCATSRDAREGRNEQYFGPGTRLTVT.